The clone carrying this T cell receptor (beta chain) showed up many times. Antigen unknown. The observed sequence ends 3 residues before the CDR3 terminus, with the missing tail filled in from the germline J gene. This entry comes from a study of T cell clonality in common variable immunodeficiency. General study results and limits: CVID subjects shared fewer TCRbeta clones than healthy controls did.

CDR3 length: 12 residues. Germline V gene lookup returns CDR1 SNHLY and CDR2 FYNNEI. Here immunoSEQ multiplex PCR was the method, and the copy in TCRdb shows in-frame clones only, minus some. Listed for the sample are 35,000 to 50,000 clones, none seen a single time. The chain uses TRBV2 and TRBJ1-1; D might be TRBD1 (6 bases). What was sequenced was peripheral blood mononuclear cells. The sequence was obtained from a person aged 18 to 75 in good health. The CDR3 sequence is CASSVRTEEAFF. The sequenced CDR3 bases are TGTGCCAGCAGCGTTAGGACAGAAGAA.